The sequence of this T cell receptor (beta chain) was determined in a study of immune aging and cytomegalovirus after organ transplant (dated by TCRdb to 2020 to 2022). Broadly, across the study: All transplant recipients received three-drug immunosuppression with prednisone, tacrolimus, and mycophenolate. Overall results and qualifications from the work: Because CD57 was not measured in the sequencing data, a conservative gene-based aging definition was used instead. TEMRA cells made up a larger share of large clones, and the seven largest clones (approximately 1,900 cells) gained aged and TEMRA cells while losing TCM cells. Aged-phenotype cells increased post-transplant regardless of clone size, earlier in large clones (days 200-264) than small clones, following viremia.

Libraries were made using single-cell sequencing. The listed sequencing device is Illumina NovaSeq 6000. The BD Rhapsody Targeted mRNA and AbSeq Reagent Kit, in a microwell format, was used for cell capture and library preparation. The libraries included TCR, sample tags, AbSeq, and targeted mRNA from the Human T-Cell Expression Panel, along with custom TOX and TOX2 primers. Libraries were sequenced on an Illumina NovaSeq. The authors processed their data as follows. The analysis covered over 9,500 cells in total, of which over 7,000 were CD8 T cells and some 4,000 were CD8 T cells with an identifiable TCR CDR3. The BD Rhapsody Targeted Analysis Pipeline, including V(D)J processing, was run on the Seven Bridges Genomics platform to process the raw data. Quality control, Sample Tag demultiplexing with Lex-BDSMK, clone identification with VDJ Explorer, and Seurat clustering were performed in SeqGeq 1.6.0. A clone was considered non-expanded if it made up <1% of CD8 T cells, and considered a clonal expansion if it made up >2.5% of the sample. TCRdb's own reprocessing of the public reads used fastp at Q25 and MiXCR and kept productive beta chains. Every CDR3 protein is listed once, alongside the most common genes and DNA of its rows. These V and J calls derive from TCRdb rather than the authors' analysis. For this sample there are tens of thousands of distinct CDR3 sequences; roughly 36% appear just once. About 25% of the sample is taken by the ten largest.

The time point label on this specimen signifies: five sample-tagged time points from pre-transplant (day -1) to day 368 post-transplant, pooled. After thawing, PBMC were stimulated with a CMV IE-1 overlapping peptide library for 11 to 13 hours, with no transport inhibitors added. After thawing, cells were rested overnight and were then stimulated in R10 medium with CD28/CD49d costimulation. The IE-1 peptide library was made up of 15-amino-acid peptides, each overlapping by 11 amino acids. Samples from each time point were barcoded using BD Single-Cell Multiplexing Kit Sample Tags, then pooled and stained with sorting antibodies plus oligo-conjugated anti-CD45RA. A BD FACSAria III was used to sort CMV-responsive CD8+CD137+ and CD4+CD154+ T cells at 4-way purity. Blood samples were drawn into EDTA vacutainers and processed by Ficoll gradient within 1-24 hours. CDR1 and CDR2 were assigned from the germline V gene as SGHAT and FQNNGV. Deletion took 2 bases off V and 5 bases off J, with a span of 16 bases between the germline ends. The CDR3 contains 15 residues, cysteine and phenylalanine counted. Only CDR3 DNA is held: 45 bases, read in frame from base 1.

A remark on this clonotype: Its cognate antigen has yet to be identified. Base qualities are missing; no much larger clone stands one base away.

The source material was CMV peptide-activated CD4+ and CD8+ T cells sorted from blood, sampled at five time points, pooled. The cell subset or site label on this specimen signifies: sorted CD8+CD137+ and CD4+CD154+ T cells after about 13 h CMV IE-1 peptide stimulation. The TCR was taken from a female donor who had a heart transplant and CMV viremia. Here the chain combines TRBV11-2 and TRBJ2-7, with the D segment identity uncertain. The sequence in DNA is TGTGCCAGCAGCTTAAGAGGACGAAGGGTTGACGAGCAGTACTTC. This is translated as CASSLRGRRVDEQYF.